This T cell receptor (beta chain) was recorded in a study of blood T cell repertoires in COVID-19 (TCRdb year 2020). About the study as a whole: Collaborator samples came from the United States, Italy and Spain and covered acute and convalescent phases of COVID-19. Subjects who had been exposed to COVID-19, were actively infected with it, or had recovered from it provided the deeply sampled blood TCRbeta repertoires that made up the dataset. The sample metadata nearly always contained a de-identified subject ID, COVID-19 status, age in years and sex. The material from the prospective study consisted of cDNA or gDNA derived from T cells, B-cell-depleted T cells, or PBMCs. A freely available public database, intended as a resource for researchers studying the immune response to SARS-CoV-2, is where the repertoires were released. Where available, HLA class I and class II types were taken from metadata supplied by the sample provider and were not determined by assay-based typing. Samples came from the ongoing ImmuneRACE study (first 160 participants) plus 1,254 subjects from 6 global collaborators. Overall results and qualifications from the work: The amount of clinical and demographic metadata varied by source and participant and was provided uncurated.

The CDR3 has 14 amino acids, counting the end cysteine and phenylalanine. Only CDR3 DNA remains: 42 bases, in frame from the first base. V drops 7 bases and J drops 4 bases, leaving 16 bases in between. The germline V gene sets CDR1 to MNHEY and CDR2 to SVGAGI. About this clone itself: Its recognized antigen is unknown. No base quality information exists; no much larger clone differs at one position.

TCRbeta CDR3 regions were amplified from genomic DNA by means of the immunoSEQ Assay, a bias-controlled multiplex PCR. On the study's bioinformatics: The number of nucleated cells in each sample was estimated from the amplification of reference gene primers within the assay. Sequence reads were collapsed and filtered to measure the absolute abundance of every unique TCRbeta CDR3 rearrangement. For each sample, productive Simpson clonality was calculated by taking the square root of Simpson's diversity index across productive rearrangements. The clones in this table, taken by TCRdb from immuneACCESS, are in-frame only. Not every clone is retained; where verified, under half of the shortfall comes from an unresolved V gene, and the cause of the rest is unknown. V, J and clone size were drawn from that table, and D and trimming were deduced from the DNA. The sample table shows roughly 70,000 clones, and 80% to 85% are seen once. Clones ranked in the top ten supply under 30% of the sample.

Each collaborating institution followed its own protocols to collect whole blood in K2EDTA tubes. Collaborator samples were shipped for TCRbeta analysis as frozen whole blood, isolated PBMCs, or DNA extracted from either sample type. This sequence originates from a human donor in a cohort sampled during active COVID-19. The sequence is built from TRBV6-5 and TRBJ1-1; perhaps TRBD1 is the D gene, with 5 bases matching. What was sequenced was peripheral blood. The nucleotide sequence reads as follows: TGTGCCAGCAAGGACGGGGGTGGTGGCACTGAAGCTTTCTTT. This is translated as CASKDGGGGTEAFF.